The 19 T cell receptor beta chains listed next were all sequenced from one sample in a study of shared clonotypes between healthy human individuals. Assay used: immunoSEQ multiplex PCR; TCRdb lists only in-frame clones, some missing. The data hold over a million clones, with roughly 74% observed a single time. Sequenced input: memory CD4+ T cells from PBMCs. Subset meaning: CD45RA-negative fraction. The source is a man younger than 30 in good health. Some clones in this sample may be carry-over from other donors' samples.

This clone was observed a few times. The rearrangement joins TRBV6-5 to TRBJ1-5; possible D gene TRBD1, 5 bases. Germline-derived CDR1 and CDR2 are MNHEY and SVGAGI. V lost 4 bases to trimming and J lost 4 bases, with 8 bases between them. This CDR3 has 13 residues. The CDR3 reads CASSWDVNQPQHF. The DNA for the CDR3 is TGTGCCAGCAGTTGGGACGTAAATCAGCCCCAGCATTTT.

This clone has ten or more counts. J is TRBJ2-7 and V is TRBV5-5, with unresolved D. Germline CDR1 is SGHKS and CDR2 is YYEKEE (reference sequence). V was shortened by 0 bases and J by 2 bases, with 15 bases between the two germline ends. This CDR3 contains 16 residues. This chain's CDR3 is CASSLGPHYSTYEQYF. The CDR3 bases are TGTGCCAGCAGCTTGGGGCCGCACTACTCTACCTACGAGCAGTACTTC.

The rearrangement uses TRBV2 and TRBJ2-5; no clear D. There are 13 residues in the CDR3. With 10 bases removed from V and 4 bases from J, the gap between germline ends came to 16 bases. Germline V gene data show CDR1 as SNHLY and CDR2 as FYNNEI. The CDR3 bases are TGTGCCATCAATGGCAGGCGCCTAGAGACCCAGTACTTC. It encodes CAINGRRLETQYF.

The chain combines TRBV10-3 with TRBJ2-1, with 12 positions matching TRBD2. Germline CDR1 is ENHRY and CDR2 is SYGVKD. V trimming: 2 bases; J trimming: 8 bases; junction bases outside the gene matches: 4. CDR3 size: 15 residues. DNA for the CDR3: TGTGCCATCAGTGAGCTAGCGGGAGGGCCCGATGAGCAGTTCTTC. Translating gives CAISELAGGPDEQFF.

The rearrangement joins TRBV4-3 to TRBJ2-7; the D is unclear. The CDR3 totals 14 residues. CDR1 LGHNA and CDR2 YSLEER come from the germline V gene. Trimming stripped 0 bases from V and 6 bases from J, with 12 bases between. The CDR3 sequence: CASSQDWAGGEQYF. CDR3 nucleotides: TGCGCCAGCAGCCAAGACTGGGCAGGTGGCGAGCAGTACTTC.

The chain is built from TRBV6-5 and TRBJ2-2; D uncertain. CDR3 length: 14 residues. The germline V gene has CDR1 MNHEY and CDR2 SVGAGI. V lost 0 bases, J lost 7 bases, and 9 bases lay in between. The CDR3 DNA is TGTGCCAGCAGTTACTCGCCCTTTGTCGGGGAGCTGTTTTTT. This gives the protein CASSYSPFVGELFF.

The rearrangement uses TRBV28 and TRBJ2-4; possibly TRBD1 for D (5 bases). The germline V and J ends were trimmed by 7 bases and 6 bases, with 16 bases remaining between them. CDR1 MDHEN and CDR2 SYDVKM come from the germline V gene. The CDR3 loop spans 14 amino acids. This CDR3 reads CASTPDSLANIQYF. The DNA of the CDR3 is TGTGCCAGCACCCCAGACAGCTTAGCAAACATTCAGTACTTC.

The chain has TRBV7-3 and TRBJ2-5, with D tentatively TRBD1 (5 bases). Judging by the DNA end, TRBJ2-7 fits better; the J call may be wrong. The CDR3 totals 15 residues. CDR1 SGHTA and CDR2 FQGTGA come from the germline V gene. In DNA, the CDR3 is TGTGCCAGCAGCTCTTCAGGGTTGGGGCTCTACGAGCAGTACTTC. Its protein is CASSSSGLGLYEQYF.

The J gene is TRBJ1-5, the V gene TRBV27; 7 bases are shared with TRBD1. The length of the CDR3 is 15 residues. CDR1 is MNHEY, CDR2 SMNVEV, per germline (reference sequence). The J segment lost 4 bases and the V segment lost 5 bases, leaving 8 bases of the junction unmatched. The CDR3 sequence is CASSDRVGANQPQHF. The CDR3, as DNA: TGTGCCAGCAGTGACAGGGTAGGGGCAAATCAGCCCCAGCATTTT.

CDR3 amino acids: CASSQAGVETQYF. CDR3 sequence (DNA): TGCGCCAGCAGCCAAGCAGGGGTGGAGACCCAGTACTTC. The rearrangement links TRBV4-1 to TRBJ2-5, with D possibly TRBD1 on 6 matching bases. The CDR3 has 13 amino acids. CDR1 is MGHRA, CDR2 YSYEKL, per germline. V was shortened by 1 base and J by 5 bases, with 8 bases between the two germline ends.

V is TRBV2 and J is TRBJ2-4; 14 nucleotides align to TRBD2. The germline V gene encodes CDR1 SNHLY and CDR2 FYNNEI. The trim removed 6 bases at V and 3 bases at J, leaving 7 bases unmatched. The CDR3 consists of 17 residues. CDR3 in amino acids: CASSQTSGRAGKNIQYF. The CDR3, as DNA: TGTGCCAGCAGCCAGACTAGCGGGAGGGCCGGCAAAAACATTCAGTACTTC.

The chain has TRBV4-2 and TRBJ1-1, with TRBD1 as a possible D gene (5 bases). Germline V CDR1 and CDR2: LGHNA, YNFKEQ. The CDR3 length is 15 residues. With 4 bases removed from V and 0 bases from J, the gap between germline ends came to 12 bases. CDR3 DNA: TGTGCCAGCAGCCTCGAAGGGGCGATGAACACTGAAGCTTTCTTT. Protein: CASSLEGAMNTEAFF.

The chain is built from TRBV29-1 and TRBJ1-3, with D maybe TRBD1 (5 bases). The CDR3 is made up of 14 amino acids. Germline assignment: CDR1 SQVTM and CDR2 ANQGSEA. V lost 7 bases to trimming and J lost 1 base, with 14 bases between them. CDR3 sequence (DNA): TGCAGCGGTACGAGCAGGGATTCTGGAAACACCATATATTTT. It yields the protein CSGTSRDSGNTIYF. Looking up the rest from reference TRBV29-1 and TRBJ1-3 gives the full variable domain: SAVISQKPSRDICQRGTSLTIQCQVDSQVTMMFWYRQQPGQSLTLIATANQGSEATYESGFVIDKFPISRPNLTFSTLTVSNMSPEDSSIYLCSGTSRDSGNTIYFGEGSWLTVV.

The rearrangement joins TRBV30 to TRBJ2-4; possibly TRBD1 for D (5 bases). Germline values: CDR1 GTSNPN, CDR2 SVGIG (reference sequence). This CDR3 spans 13 amino acids. V was shortened by 0 bases and J by 13 bases, with 16 bases between the two germline ends. DNA of the CDR3: TGTGCCTGGAGTGTACAAGGGGTTCAAGACCAGTACTTC. This translates into CAWSVQGVQDQYF.

This sequence joins TRBV6-1 and TRBJ2-5; D possibly corresponds to TRBD2 (7 bases). Germline V CDR1 and CDR2: MNHNS, SASEGT. Trimming left V 2 bases short and J 3 bases short, with 10 bases between. The CDR3 length is 14 residues. The CDR3 loop is CASSERGDKETQYF. DNA of the CDR3: TGTGCCAGCAGTGAACGGGGGGACAAAGAGACCCAGTACTTC.

This clone occurred once. The V call is TRBV2, the J call TRBJ1-6; TRBD1 matches 7 bases. CDR3 length: 12 amino acids. Germline loops: CDR1 SNHLY, CDR2 FYNNEI. Unmatched junction bases numbered 3, after V lost 2 bases and J lost 14 bases. DNA of the CDR3: TGTGCCAGCAGTGAAAGGGGGCCCTCCCTCCACTTT. This gives the protein CASSERGPSLHF. The variable domain in full, completed from reference TRBV2 and TRBJ1-6, reads EPEVTQTPSHQVTQMGQEVILRCVPISNHLYFYWYRQILGQKVEFLVSFYNNEISEKSEIFDDQFSVERPDGSNFTLKIRSTKLEDSAMYFCASSERGPSLHFGNGTRLTVT.

The chain employs TRBV9 and TRBJ2-2; 7 bases align to TRBD2. Germline values: CDR1 SGDLS, CDR2 YYNGEE. The junction had 5 bases not matched to a gene; V was cut back by 0 bases and J by 3 bases. The CDR3 sequence is 16 residues long. The CDR3, as DNA: TGTGCCAGCAGCGTAGTGCCTAGCGGAGACACCGGGGAGCTGTTTTTT. Translating gives CASSVVPSGDTGELFF. The complete variable domain, with remaining parts taken from reference TRBV9 and TRBJ2-2, reads DSGVTQTPKHLITATGQRVTLRCSPRSGDLSVYWYQQSLDQGLQFLIQYYNGEERAKGNILERFSAQQFPDLHSELNLSSLELGDSALYFCASSVVPSGDTGELFFGEGSRLTVL.

V gene TRBV7-2 combines with J gene TRBJ2-5; possible D gene TRBD1, 5 bases. The CDR3 is made up of 15 amino acids. Germline V CDR1 and CDR2: SGHTA, FQGNSA. Trimming cost V 5 bases and J 2 bases, with 15 bases left between them. CDR3 bases: TGTGCCAGCAGCCGACAGATCACTACACAAGAGACCCAGTACTTC. It translates to CASSRQITTQETQYF.

This clone was seen only a few times. The chain employs TRBV9 and TRBJ2-2; 11 bases are shared with TRBD2. Trimming cost V 6 bases and J 0 bases; bases outside gene matches: 4. CDR1 is SGDLS and CDR2 is YYNGEE in the germline V gene. CDR3 length: 16 amino acids. The CDR3 loop is CASTGTSGANTGELFF. CDR3 DNA: TGTGCCAGCACGGGGACTAGCGGCGCGAACACCGGGGAGCTGTTTTTT.